This T cell receptor (beta chain) came from a study of blood T cell repertoires in COVID-19. Across the whole study: PBMCs, B-cell-depleted T cells, or T cells provided the cDNA or gDNA that made up the material.

Original processing notes: Estimation of nucleated cell counts relied on the amplification of reference gene primers. Libraries were prepared by immunoSEQ multiplex PCR; TCRdb keeps only in-frame clonotypes and omits some of them. The DNA gave D and trimming, while V, J and clone size come from that table. The sample has 200,000 or so clones; 70% to 90% are singletons. Participants' own reports of clinical history determined their cohort assignment. V was trimmed by 5 bases and J by 4 bases, leaving 6 bases between them. Germline V gene lookup returns CDR1 MNHEY and CDR2 SVGAGI. The CDR3 totals 12 residues.

This TCR was recovered from a woman aged 18 to 35 who had recovered from COVID-19. The rearrangement links TRBV6-5 to TRBJ1-5; D is unresolved. Specimen: PBMCs or T cells enriched from blood (not recorded which). Written as DNA, the CDR3 is TGTGCCAGCAGTCCCCCGAATCAGCCCCAGCATTTT. Its translation is CASSPPNQPQHF.